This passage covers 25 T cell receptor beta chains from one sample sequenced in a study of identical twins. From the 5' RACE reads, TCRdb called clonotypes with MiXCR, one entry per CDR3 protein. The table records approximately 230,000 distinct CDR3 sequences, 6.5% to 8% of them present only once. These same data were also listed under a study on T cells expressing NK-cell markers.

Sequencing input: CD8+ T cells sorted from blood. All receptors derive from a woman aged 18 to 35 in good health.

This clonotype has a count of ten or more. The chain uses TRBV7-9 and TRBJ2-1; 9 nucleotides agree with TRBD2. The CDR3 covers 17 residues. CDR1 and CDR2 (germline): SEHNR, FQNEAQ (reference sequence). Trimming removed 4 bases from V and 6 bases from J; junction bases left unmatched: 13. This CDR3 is CASSSRGGSGSFNEQFF. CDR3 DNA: TGTGCCAGCAGCTCCAGGGGTGGTAGCGGGAGTTTCAATGAGCAGTTCTTC.

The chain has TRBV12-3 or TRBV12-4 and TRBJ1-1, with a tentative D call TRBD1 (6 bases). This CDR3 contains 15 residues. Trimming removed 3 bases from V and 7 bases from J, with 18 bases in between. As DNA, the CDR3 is TGTGCCAGCAGTTTCGGGGGGGGCAGAAATCATGAAGCTTTCTTT. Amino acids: CASSFGGGRNHEAFF.

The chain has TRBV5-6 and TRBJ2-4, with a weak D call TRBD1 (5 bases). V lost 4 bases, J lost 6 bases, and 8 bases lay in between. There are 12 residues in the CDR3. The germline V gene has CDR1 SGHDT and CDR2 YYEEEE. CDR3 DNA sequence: TGTGCCAGCAGCCCAGGGTCAAACATTCAGTACTTC. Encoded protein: CASSPGSNIQYF.

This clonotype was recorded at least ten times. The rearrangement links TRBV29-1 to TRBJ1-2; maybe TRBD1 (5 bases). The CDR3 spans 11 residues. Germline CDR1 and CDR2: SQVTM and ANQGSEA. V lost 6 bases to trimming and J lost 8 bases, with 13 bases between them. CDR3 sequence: CSVATGPGYTF. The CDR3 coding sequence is TGCAGCGTCGCAACGGGGCCAGGCTACACCTTC.

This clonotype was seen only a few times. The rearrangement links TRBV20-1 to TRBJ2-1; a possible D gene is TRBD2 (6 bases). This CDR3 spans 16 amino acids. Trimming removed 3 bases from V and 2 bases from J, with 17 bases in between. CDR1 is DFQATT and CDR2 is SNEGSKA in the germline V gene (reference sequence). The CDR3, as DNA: TGCAGTGCTAGGGGACTCCACACAGCACCCTACAATGAGCAGTTCTTC. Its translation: CSARGLHTAPYNEQFF.

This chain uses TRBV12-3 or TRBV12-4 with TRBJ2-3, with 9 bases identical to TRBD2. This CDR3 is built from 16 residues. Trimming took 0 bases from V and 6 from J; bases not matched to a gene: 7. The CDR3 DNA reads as TGTGCCAGCAGTTTAGCCCCGGGACTAGCAACCGATACGCAGTATTTT. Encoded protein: CASSLAPGLATDTQYF.

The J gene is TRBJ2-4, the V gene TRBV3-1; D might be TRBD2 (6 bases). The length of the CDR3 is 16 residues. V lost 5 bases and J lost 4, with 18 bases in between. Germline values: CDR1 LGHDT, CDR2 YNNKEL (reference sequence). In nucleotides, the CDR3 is TGTGCCAGCAGCGACTATCCAGAGGGAGGAAAAAACATTCAGTACTTC. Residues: CASSDYPEGGKNIQYF. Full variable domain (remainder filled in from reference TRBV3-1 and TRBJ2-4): DTAVSQTPKYLVTQMGNDKSIKCEQNLGHDTMYWYKQDSKKFLKIMFSYNNKELIINETVPNRFSPKSPDKAHLNLHINSLELGDSAVYFCASSDYPEGGKNIQYFGAGTRLSVL.

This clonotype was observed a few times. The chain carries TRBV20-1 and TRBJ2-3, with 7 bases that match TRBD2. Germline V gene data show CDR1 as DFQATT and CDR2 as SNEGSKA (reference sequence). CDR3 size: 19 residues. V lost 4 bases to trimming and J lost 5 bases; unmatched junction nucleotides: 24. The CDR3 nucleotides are TGCAGTGCTACTGGGGAGAGCGGGGACCTCACCCTACTCGGAGATACGCAGTATTTT. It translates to CSATGESGDLTLLGDTQYF.

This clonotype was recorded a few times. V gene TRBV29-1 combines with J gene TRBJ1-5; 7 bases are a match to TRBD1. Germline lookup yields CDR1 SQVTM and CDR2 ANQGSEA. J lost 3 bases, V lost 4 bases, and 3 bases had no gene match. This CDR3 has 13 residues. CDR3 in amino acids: CSVGDRSNQPQHF. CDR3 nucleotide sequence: TGCAGCGTTGGGGACAGATCCAATCAGCCCCAGCATTTT.

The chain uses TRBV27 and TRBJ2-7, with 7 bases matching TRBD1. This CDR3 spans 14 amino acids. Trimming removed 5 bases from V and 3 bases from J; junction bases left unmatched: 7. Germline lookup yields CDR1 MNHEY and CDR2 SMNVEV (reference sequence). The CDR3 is CASSGTGQIYEQYF. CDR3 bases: TGTGCCAGCAGTGGTACGGGACAGATCTACGAGCAGTACTTC.

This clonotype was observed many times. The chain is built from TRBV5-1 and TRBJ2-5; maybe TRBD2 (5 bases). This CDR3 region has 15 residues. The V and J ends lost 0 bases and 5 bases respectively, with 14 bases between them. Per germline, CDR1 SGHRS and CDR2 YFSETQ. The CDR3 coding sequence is TGCGCCAGCAGCTTGGGGGGAACGGGGTTTGAGACCCAGTACTTC. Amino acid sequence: CASSLGGTGFETQYF.

The CDR3 region is CASSVWASGSTDTQYF. In DNA, the CDR3 is TGTGCCAGCAGCGTCTGGGCTAGCGGGAGCACAGATACGCAGTATTTT. This sequence joins TRBV9 and TRBJ2-3; TRBD2 aligns across 8 bases. Unmatched junction bases numbered 5, after V lost 2 bases and J lost 0 bases. The CDR3 contains 16 residues. Per the germline V gene, CDR1 is SGDLS and CDR2 is YYNGEE.

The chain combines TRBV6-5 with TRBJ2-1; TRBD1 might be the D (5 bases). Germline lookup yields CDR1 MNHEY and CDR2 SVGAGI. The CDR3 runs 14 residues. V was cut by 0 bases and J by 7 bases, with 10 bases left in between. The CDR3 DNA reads TGTGCCAGCAGTTACTCTCCAGGGTCGAATGAGCAGTTCTTC. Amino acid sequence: CASSYSPGSNEQFF.

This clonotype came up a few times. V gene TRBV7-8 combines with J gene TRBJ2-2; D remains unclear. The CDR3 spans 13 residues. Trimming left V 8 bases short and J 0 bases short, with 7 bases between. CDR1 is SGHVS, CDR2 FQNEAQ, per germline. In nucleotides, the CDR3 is TGTGCCAGCCTTCTGGCGAACACCGGGGAGCTGTTTTTT. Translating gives CASLLANTGELFF.

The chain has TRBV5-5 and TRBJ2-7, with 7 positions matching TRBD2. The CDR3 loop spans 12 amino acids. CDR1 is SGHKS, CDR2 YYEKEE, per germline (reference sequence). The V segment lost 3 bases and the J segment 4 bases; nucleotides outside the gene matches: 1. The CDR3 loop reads CASSWEGYEQYF. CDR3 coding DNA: TGTGCCAGCAGCTGGGAGGGGTACGAGCAGTACTTC.

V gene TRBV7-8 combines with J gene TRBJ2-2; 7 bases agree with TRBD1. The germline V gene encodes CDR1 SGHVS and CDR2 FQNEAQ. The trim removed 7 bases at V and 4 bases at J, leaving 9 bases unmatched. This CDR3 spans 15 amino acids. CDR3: CASNTNRGVTGELFF. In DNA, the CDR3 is TGTGCCAGCAACACCAACAGGGGAGTCACCGGGGAGCTGTTTTTT.

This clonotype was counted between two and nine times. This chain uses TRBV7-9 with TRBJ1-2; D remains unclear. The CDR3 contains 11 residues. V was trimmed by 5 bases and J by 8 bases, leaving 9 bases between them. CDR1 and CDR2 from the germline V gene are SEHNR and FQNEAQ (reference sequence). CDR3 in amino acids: CASSRLGGYTF. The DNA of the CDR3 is TGTGCCAGCAGCCGATTAGGGGGCTACACCTTC.

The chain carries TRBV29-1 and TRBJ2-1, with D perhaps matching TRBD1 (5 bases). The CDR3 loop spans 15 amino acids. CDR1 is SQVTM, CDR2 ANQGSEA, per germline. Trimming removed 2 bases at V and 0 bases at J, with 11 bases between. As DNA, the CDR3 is TGCAGCGTTGAATGGACACTTTTCTCCTACAATGAGCAGTTCTTC. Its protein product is CSVEWTLFSYNEQFF.

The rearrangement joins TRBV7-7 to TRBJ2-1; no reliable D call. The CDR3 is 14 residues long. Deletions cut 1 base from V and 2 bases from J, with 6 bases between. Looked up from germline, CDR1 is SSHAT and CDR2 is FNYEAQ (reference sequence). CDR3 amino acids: CASSLGSTYNEQFF. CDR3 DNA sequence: TGTGCCAGCAGCTTAGGAAGTACCTACAATGAGCAGTTCTTC.

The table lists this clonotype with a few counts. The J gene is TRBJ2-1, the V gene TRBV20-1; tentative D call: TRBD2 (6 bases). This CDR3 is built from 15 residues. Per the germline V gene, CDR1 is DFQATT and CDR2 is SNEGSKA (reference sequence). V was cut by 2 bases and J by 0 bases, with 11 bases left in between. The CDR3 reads CSARRVGGSYNEQFF. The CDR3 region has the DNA TGCAGTGCTAGAAGGGTGGGGGGCTCCTACAATGAGCAGTTCTTC.

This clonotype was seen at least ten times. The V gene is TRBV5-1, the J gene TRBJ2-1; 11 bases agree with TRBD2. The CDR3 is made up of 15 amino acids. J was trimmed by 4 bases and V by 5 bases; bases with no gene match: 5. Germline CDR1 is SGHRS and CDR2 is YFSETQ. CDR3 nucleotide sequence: TGCGCCAGCAGAACCACTAGCGGGAGTTACAATGAGCAGTTCTTC. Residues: CASRTTSGSYNEQFF.

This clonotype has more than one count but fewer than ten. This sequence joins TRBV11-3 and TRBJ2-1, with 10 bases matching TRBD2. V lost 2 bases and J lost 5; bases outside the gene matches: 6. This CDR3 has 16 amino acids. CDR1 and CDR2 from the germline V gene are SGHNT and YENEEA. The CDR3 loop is CASSLSGLAGDNEQFF. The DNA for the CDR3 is TGTGCCAGCAGCTTAAGTGGGCTAGCGGGAGACAATGAGCAGTTCTTC.

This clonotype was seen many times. For the CDR3, the DNA is TGTGCCAGCAGCCTAGGGCTAGCGACAGATACGCAGTATTTT. It encodes CASSLGLATDTQYF. The J gene is TRBJ2-3, the V gene TRBV27; possible D gene TRBD2, 6 bases. Germline V gene sequence: CDR1 MNHEY, CDR2 SMNVEV (reference sequence). V lost 6 bases and J lost 3, with 13 bases in between. The length of the CDR3 is 14 residues.

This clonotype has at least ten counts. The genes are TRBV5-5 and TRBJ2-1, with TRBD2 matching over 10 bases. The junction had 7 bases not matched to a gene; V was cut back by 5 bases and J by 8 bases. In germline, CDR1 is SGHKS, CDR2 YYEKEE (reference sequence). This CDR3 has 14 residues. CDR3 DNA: TGTGCCAGCAGGCAGCGGGGGGGCATAGATGAGCAGTTCTTC. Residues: CASRQRGGIDEQFF.

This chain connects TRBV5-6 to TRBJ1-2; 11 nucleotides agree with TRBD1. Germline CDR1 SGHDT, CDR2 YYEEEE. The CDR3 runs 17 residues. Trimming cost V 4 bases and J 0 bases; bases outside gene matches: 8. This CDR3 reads CASSDGQGALSNYGYTF. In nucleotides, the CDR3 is TGTGCCAGCAGCGACGGACAGGGGGCTTTGTCTAACTATGGCTACACCTTC.